This T cell receptor beta chain emerged from a study of blood T cell repertoires in COVID-19. As for the study in general: Sites in the United States, Italy and Spain provided acute and convalescent COVID-19 samples. Nucleic acid was either cDNA or gDNA, and it came from T cells, B-cell-depleted T cells, or PBMCs.

Methods used by the authors: Nucleated cell counts were estimated from reference gene primer amplification. Method: immunoSEQ multiplex PCR; TCRdb's copy keeps in-frame clones and lacks some. V, J and clone size are those of that table, while D and trimming were read from the DNA. The sample has 280,000 or so clones, 88% seen once. Trimming left V 0 bases short and J 5 bases short, with 14 bases between. The CDR3 is made up of 15 amino acids. In germline, CDR1 is SGHRS, CDR2 YFSETQ. The chain links TRBV5-1 to TRBJ1-1; D remains unclear. This TCR derives from a woman in her 30s who had recovered from COVID-19. What was sequenced was peripheral blood. Here the CDR3 DNA reads TGCGCCAGCAGCTTGGGGGCGGGCGGAGCGACTGAAGCTTTCTTT. This encodes CASSLGAGGATEAFF.